The entry that follows covers one T cell receptor (beta chain) sequence. Its specificity is not known. The data were obtained in a study of T cells expressing NK-cell markers. At the level of the study: Sequenced donors, eight in total, included seven who were HCMV-seropositive and one who was seronegative.

Findings of the study overall: These clonotypes also led the CD3+CD56-NKG2C+ fraction in a handful of donors. Of the CD8+ T cell pool in about 6 donors, roughly 1.0-7.5% was accounted for by dominant NKG2C+ clonotypes.

Germline CDR1 is MNHEY and CDR2 is SVGEGT. CDR3 length: 14 residues. What made the TCR beta cDNA was 5'RACE template switching with UMIs. TCRdb processed the 5' RACE reads again and assigns one entry to each CDR3 protein, with no DNA. The table counts 200,000 to 300,000 distinct CDR3 sequences; around 3.9% lies in the top ten. The sequenced material came from blood T cells: a sorted CD56 or NKG2C T cell subset, CD4+ or CD8+ T cells, or bulk PBMC T cells (not recorded which). The receptor comes from a woman between 18 and 69 years old in good health. The V gene is TRBV6-2 or TRBV6-3, the J gene TRBJ2-1; TCRdb proposes TRBD1, but this gene call is untestable without DNA. CDR3 loop: CATTPGDRGHEQFF.